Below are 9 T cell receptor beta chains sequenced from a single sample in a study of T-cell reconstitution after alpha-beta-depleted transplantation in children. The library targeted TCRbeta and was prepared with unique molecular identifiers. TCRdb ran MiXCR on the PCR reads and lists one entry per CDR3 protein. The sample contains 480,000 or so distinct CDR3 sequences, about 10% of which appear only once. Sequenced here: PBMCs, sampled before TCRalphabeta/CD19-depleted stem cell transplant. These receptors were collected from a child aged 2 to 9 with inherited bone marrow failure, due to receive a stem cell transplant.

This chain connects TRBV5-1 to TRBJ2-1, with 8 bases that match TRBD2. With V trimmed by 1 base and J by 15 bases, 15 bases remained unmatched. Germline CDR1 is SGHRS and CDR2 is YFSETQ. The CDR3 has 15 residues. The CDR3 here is CASSLSGLAYGRLFF. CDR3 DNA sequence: TGCGCCAGCAGCTTGAGCGGACTAGCTTATGGACGTCTGTTCTTC. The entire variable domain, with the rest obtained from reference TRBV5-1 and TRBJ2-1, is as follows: KAGVTQTPRYLIKTRGQQVTLSCSPISGHRSVSWYQQTPGQGLQFLFEYFSETQRNKGNFPGRFSGRQFSNSRSEMNVSTLELGDSALYLCASSLSGLAYGRLFFGPGTRLTVL.

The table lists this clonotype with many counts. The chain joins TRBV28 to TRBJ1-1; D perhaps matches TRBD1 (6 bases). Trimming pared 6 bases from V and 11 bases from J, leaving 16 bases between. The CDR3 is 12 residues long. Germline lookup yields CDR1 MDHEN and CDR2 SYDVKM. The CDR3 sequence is CASRAQGPGAFF. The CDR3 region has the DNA TGTGCCAGCAGGGCTCAGGGGCCTGGGGCTTTCTTT. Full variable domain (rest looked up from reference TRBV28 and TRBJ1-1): DVKVTQSSRYLVKRTGEKVFLECVQDMDHENMFWYRQDPGLGLRLIYFSYDVKMKEKGDIPEGYSVSREKKERFSLILESASTNQTSMYLCASRAQGPGAFFGQGTRLTVV.

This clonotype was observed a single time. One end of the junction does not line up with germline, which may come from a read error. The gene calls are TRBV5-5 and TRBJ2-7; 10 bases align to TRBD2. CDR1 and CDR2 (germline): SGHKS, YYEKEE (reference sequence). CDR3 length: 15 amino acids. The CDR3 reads CASSWPGLATGELYF. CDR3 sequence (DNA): TGTGCCAGCAGCTGGCCGGGACTAGCGACGGGGGAGCTGTACTTC.

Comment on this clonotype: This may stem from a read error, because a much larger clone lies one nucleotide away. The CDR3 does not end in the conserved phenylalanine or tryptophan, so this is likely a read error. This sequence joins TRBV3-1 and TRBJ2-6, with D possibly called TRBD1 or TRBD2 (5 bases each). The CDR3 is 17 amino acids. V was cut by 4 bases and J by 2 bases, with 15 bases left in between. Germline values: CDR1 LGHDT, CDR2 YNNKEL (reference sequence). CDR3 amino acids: CASSRDARNPGANVLTS. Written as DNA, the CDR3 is TGTGCCAGCAGCCGGGACGCTCGGAACCCTGGGGCCAACGTCCTGACTTCC.

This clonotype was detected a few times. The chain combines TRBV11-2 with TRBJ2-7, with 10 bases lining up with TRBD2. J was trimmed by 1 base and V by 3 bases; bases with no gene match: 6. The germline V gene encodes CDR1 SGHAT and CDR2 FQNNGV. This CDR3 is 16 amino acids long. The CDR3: CASSFSGAGGSYEQYF. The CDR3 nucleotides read TGTGCCAGCAGCTTCTCCGGAGCGGGAGGGTCCTACGAGCAGTACTTC.

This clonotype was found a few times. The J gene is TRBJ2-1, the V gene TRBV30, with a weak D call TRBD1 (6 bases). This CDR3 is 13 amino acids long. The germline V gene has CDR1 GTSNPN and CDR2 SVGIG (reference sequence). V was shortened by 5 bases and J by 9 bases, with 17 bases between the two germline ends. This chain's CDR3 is CAWGSRGSGEQFF. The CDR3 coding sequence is TGTGCCTGGGGCAGCAGGGGAAGCGGTGAGCAGTTCTTC.

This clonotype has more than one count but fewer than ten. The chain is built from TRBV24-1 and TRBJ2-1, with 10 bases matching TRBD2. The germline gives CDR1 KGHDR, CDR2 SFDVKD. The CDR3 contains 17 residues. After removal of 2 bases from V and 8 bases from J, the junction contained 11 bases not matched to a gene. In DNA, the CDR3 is TGTGCCACCAGTGATTACAGAGAGCTAGCGGGAGAGGATGAGCAGTTCTTC. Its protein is CATSDYRELAGEDEQFF.

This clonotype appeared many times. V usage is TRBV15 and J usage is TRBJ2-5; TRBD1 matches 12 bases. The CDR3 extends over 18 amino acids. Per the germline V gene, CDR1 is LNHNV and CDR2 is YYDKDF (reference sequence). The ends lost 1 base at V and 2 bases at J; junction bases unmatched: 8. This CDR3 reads CATSRVAGTGGWQETQYF. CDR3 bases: TGTGCCACCAGCAGAGTTGCCGGGACAGGGGGCTGGCAAGAGACCCAGTACTTC.

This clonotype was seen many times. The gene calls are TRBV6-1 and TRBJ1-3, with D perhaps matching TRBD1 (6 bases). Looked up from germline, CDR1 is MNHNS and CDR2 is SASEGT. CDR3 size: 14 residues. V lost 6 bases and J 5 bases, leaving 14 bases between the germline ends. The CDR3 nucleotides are TGTGCCAGCAGCCAGGACAGAGATCGAAACACCATATATTTT. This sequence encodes CASSQDRDRNTIYF.